This T cell receptor beta chain appears in the sequencing data of a study of blood T cell repertoires in COVID-19. CDR1 is LGHDT and CDR2 is YNNKEL in the germline V gene (reference sequence). Trimming stripped 3 bases from V and 3 bases from J, with 15 bases between. The CDR3 runs to 17 residues. Clones were sequenced by immunoSEQ multiplex PCR, and TCRdb holds only the in-frame ones, with some missing. The table lists about 85,000 clones, roughly 80% of them singletons. V gene TRBV3-1 (or the pseudogene TRBV3-2) combines with J gene TRBJ2-6; tentatively, D is TRBD2 (6 bases). The clonotype originates from an older man with acute or convalescent COVID-19. Sequenced input: peripheral blood. The CDR3 loop reads CASSHLARGSGANVLTF. The CDR3 region has the DNA TGTGCCAGCAGCCACCTTGCCCGGGGGAGTGGGGCCAACGTCCTGACTTTC.